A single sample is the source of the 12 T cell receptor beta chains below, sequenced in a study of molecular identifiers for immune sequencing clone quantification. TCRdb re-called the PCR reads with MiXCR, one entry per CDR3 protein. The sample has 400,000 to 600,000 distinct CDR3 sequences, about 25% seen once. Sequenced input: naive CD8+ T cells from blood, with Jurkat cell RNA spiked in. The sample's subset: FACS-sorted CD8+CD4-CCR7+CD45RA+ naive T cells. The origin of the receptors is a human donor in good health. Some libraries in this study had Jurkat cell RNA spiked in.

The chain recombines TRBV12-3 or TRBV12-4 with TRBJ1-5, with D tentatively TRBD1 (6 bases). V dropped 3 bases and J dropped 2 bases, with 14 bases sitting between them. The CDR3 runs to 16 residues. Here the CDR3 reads CASSFPRDIGNQPQHF. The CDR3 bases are TGTGCCAGCAGTTTTCCGCGGGACATTGGCAATCAGCCCCAGCATTTT.

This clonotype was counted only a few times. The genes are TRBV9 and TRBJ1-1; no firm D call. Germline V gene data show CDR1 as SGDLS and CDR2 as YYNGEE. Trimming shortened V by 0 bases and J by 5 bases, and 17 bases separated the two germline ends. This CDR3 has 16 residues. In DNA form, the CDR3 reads TGTGCCAGCAGCGTAGTGGTTGTGGGTCAGAATACTGAAGCTTTCTTT. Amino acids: CASSVVVVGQNTEAFF.

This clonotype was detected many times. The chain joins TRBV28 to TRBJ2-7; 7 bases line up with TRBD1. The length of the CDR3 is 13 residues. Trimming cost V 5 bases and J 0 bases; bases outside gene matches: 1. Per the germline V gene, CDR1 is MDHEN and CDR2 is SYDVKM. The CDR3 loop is CASSGDSSYEQYF. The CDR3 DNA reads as TGTGCCAGCAGTGGGGACAGCTCCTACGAGCAGTACTTC.

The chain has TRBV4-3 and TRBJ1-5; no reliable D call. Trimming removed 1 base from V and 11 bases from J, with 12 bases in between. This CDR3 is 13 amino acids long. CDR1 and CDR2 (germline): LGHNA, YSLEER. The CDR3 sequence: CASSQVMGRSQHF. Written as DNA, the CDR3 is TGCGCCAGCAGCCAAGTCATGGGGAGGTCCCAGCATTTT.

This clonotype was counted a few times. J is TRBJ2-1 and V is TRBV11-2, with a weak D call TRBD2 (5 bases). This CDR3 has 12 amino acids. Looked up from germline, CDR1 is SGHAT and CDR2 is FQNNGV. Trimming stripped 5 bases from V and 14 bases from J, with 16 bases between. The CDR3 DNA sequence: TGTGCCAGCAGCAAGGCTGGGGAGAGGGAGTTCTTC. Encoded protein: CASSKAGEREFF.

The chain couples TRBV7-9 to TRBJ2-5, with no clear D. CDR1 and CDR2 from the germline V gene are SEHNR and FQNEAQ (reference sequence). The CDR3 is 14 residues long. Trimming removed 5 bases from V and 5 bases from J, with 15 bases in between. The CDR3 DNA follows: TGTGCCAGCAGCCGAGCGAATTTCGAGGAGACCCAGTACTTC. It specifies CASSRANFEETQYF.

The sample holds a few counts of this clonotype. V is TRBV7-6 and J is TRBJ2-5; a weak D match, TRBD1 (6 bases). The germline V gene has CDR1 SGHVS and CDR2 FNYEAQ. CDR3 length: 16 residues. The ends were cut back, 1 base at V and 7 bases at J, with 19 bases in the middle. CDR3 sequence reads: CASSLGPRQETGTQYF. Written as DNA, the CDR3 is TGTGCCAGCAGCTTAGGCCCGCGACAGGAAACAGGGACCCAGTACTTC.

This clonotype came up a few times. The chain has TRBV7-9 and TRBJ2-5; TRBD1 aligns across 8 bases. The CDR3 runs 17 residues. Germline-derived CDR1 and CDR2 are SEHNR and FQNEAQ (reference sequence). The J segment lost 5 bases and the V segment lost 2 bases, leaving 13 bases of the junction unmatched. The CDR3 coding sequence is TGTGCCAGCAGCTTAACCCCGACAGGGGCTTACTTGGAGACCCAGTACTTC. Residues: CASSLTPTGAYLETQYF.

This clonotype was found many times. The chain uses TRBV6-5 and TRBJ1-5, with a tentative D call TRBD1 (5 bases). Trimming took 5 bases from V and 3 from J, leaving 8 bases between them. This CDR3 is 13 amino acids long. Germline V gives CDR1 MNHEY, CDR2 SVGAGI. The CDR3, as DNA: TGTGCCAGCAGTAGGGGCGTCAATCAGCCCCAGCATTTT. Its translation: CASSRGVNQPQHF.

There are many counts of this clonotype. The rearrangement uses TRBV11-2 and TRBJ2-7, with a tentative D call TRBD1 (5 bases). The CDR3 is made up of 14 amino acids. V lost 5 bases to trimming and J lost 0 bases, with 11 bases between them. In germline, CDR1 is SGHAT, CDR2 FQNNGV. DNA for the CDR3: TGTGCCAGCAGCCTATACAGGAGCTCCTACGAGCAGTACTTC. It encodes CASSLYRSSYEQYF. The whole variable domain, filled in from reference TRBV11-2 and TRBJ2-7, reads EAGVAQSPRYKIIEKRQSVAFWCNPISGHATLYWYQQILGQGPKLLIQFQNNGVVDDSQLPKDRFSAERLKGVDSTLKIQPAKLEDSAVYLCASSLYRSSYEQYFGPGTRLTVT.

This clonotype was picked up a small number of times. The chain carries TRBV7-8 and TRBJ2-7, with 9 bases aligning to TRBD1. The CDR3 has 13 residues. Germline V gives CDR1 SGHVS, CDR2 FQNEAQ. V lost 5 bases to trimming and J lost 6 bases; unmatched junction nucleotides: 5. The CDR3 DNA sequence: TGTGCCAGCAGCCAATACAGGGGGCTCGAGCAGTACTTC. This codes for CASSQYRGLEQYF.

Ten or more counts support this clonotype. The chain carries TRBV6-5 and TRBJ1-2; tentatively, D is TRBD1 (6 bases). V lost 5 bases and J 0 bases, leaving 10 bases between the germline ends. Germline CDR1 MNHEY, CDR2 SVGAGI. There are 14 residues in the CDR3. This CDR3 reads CASSPRTANYGYTF. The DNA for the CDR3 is TGTGCCAGCAGTCCCCGGACAGCTAACTATGGCTACACCTTC.